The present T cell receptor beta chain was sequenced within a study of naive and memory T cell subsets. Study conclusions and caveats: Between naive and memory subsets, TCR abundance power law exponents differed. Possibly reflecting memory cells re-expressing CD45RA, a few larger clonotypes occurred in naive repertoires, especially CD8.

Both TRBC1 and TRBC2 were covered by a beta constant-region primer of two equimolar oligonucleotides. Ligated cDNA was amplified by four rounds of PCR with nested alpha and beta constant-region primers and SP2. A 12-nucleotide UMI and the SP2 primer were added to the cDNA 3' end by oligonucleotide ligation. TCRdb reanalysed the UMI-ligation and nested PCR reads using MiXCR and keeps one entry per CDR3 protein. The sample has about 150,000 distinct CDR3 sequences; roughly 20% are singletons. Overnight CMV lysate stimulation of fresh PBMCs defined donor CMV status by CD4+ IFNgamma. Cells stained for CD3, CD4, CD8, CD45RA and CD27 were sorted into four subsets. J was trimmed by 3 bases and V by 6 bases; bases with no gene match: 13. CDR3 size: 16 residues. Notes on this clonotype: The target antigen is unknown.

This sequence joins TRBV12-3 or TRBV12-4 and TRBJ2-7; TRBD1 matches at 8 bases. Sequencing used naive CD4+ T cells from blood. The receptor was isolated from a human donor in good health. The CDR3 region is CASSLGLGQGLYEQYF. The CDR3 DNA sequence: TGTGCCAGCAGCCTGGGGTTAGGACAGGGACTCTACGAGCAGTACTTC.